The table lists the clone carrying this TCR beta chain with many counts. Its antigen is not identified. This entry comes from a study of CD8 T cells in ankylosing spondylitis. Findings and limits, study-wide: A TCR beta motif made of several highly homologous variants seemed typical of ankylosing spondylitis blood. The authors found the disease-linked clones to be CD8+ and relatively rare in peripheral blood.

From germline, CDR1 is SGHRS and CDR2 YFSETQ. CDR3 length: 14 amino acids. V shed 4 bases and J shed 2 bases, with 13 bases lying between them. Preparation of TCR beta libraries was done by quantitative 5'-RACE with molecular barcodes. One entry per CDR3 protein, called by TCRdb with MiXCR from the 5' RACE reads. This sample has 220,000 or so distinct CDR3 sequences; about 10% occur once, and the top ten carry 21%. This sequence originates from a male donor with ankylosing spondylitis or in good health (not recorded which). The chain has TRBV5-1 and TRBJ2-7; D tentatively fits TRBD1 or TRBD2 (6 bases each). The sequencing sample was made of blood, either unsorted or a sorted T cell fraction (not recorded which). Here the CDR3 DNA reads TGCGCCAGCAGCGCGGGACACCAGACCTACGAGCAGTACTTC. This translates into CASSAGHQTYEQYF.